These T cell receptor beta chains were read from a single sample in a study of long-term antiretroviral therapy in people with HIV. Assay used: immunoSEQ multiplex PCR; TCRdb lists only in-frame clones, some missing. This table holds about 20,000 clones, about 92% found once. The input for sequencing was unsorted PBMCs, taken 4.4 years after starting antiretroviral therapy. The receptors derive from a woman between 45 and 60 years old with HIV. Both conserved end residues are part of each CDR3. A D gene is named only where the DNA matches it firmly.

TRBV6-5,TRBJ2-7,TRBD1,TGTGCCAGCAGTTACACCGGGACAGGGGGCAGTGAGCAGTACTTC,CASSYTGTGGSEQYF
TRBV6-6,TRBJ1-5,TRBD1,TGTGCCACCTGCATGTACCGGGACAGGGAAAATCAGCCCCAGCATTTT,CATCMYRDRENQPQHF
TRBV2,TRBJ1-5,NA,TGTGCCAGCAGTGAATTCCTACGGGGCAATCAGCCCCAGCATTTT,CASSEFLRGNQPQHF
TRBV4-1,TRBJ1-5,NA,TGCGCCAGCAGCCAAGAGCCAGGGTATACTCAGCCCCAGCATTTT,CASSQEPGYTQPQHF
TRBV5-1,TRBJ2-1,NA,TGCGCCAGCAGCCAGCTATTGGGAGCGGGTTCCTACAATGAGCAGTTCTTC,CASSQLLGAGSYNEQFF
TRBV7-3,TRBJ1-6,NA,TGTGCCAGCAGCTTTGAGGGGAATAATTCACCCCTCCACTTT,CASSFEGNNSPLHF
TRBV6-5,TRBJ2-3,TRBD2,TGTGCCAGCAGTCCACTAGCGGGGGGCACAGATACGCAGTATTTT,CASSPLAGGTDTQYF
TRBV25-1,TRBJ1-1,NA,TGTGCCAGCAGTGAATCCAAAGCAGCCATGAACACTGAAGCTTTCTTT,CASSESKAAMNTEAFF
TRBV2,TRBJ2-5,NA,TGTGCCAGCAGCGCGGGACGGGCGGTGGAGACCCAGTACTTC,CASSAGRAVETQYF
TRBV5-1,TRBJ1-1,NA,TGCGCCAGCAGCTTGGCAGGGCTAGGCGGCACTGAAGCTTTCTTT,CASSLAGLGGTEAFF
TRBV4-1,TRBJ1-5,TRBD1,TGCGCCAGCAGCCAGACAGGGGACGGCAATCAGCCCCAGCATTTT,CASSQTGDGNQPQHF
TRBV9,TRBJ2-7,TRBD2,TGTGCCAGCAGCGTAGGGGTCGGGGGGGCCCACGAGCAGTACTTC,CASSVGVGGAHEQYF
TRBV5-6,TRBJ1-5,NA,TGTGCCAGCAGCTTGGCGAATCAGCCCCAGCATTTT,CASSLANQPQHF
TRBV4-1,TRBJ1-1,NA,TGCGCCAGCAGCCAAGTACAGGGATCAGTCTCGCCTGAAGCTTTCTTT,CASSQVQGSVSPEAFF